Listed below are T cell receptor beta chains from one sample, sequenced in a study of OX40 agonist ivuxolimab in advanced cancers. Sequenced by immunoSEQ multiplex PCR; TCRdb stores in-frame clones only, minus some. The sample records around 29,000 clones, about 86% being singletons. This specimen consisted of CD4+ or CD8+ T cells sorted from blood, obtained in a trial of the OX40 agonist ivuxolimab. The receptors were gathered from an adult with an advanced solid tumor such as melanoma, head and neck, liver or kidney cancer. Both conserved end residues are part of each CDR3. Fields, in order: J gene, clone size, D gene, V gene, CDR3 DNA, CDR3 protein. The D gene is left open where the match is weak. Size is omitted from some rows. Given values are once, few, many or a class for expanded clones.

J: TRBJ1-6; size: -; D: -; V: TRBV21-1; DNA: TGTGCCAGCAGCGCGAACAGAAGGCCCTATAATTCACCCCTCCACTTT; CDR3: CASSANRRPYNSPLHF
J: TRBJ1-5; size: -; D: TRBD1; V: TRBV19; DNA: TGTGCCAGTAGTTTCTCACAGGGGGAACGTCAGCCCCAGCATTTT; CDR3: CASSFSQGERQPQHF
J: TRBJ1-2; size: -; D: -; V: TRBV7-6; DNA: TGTGCCAGCAGCTTATCCGTCGGAGATTCTGGAGGCTACACCTTC; CDR3: CASSLSVGDSGGYTF
J: TRBJ2-1; size: -; D: -; V: TRBV7-5; DNA: TGTGCCAGAAGCTTTTGGTCCGGTGAGAATGAGCAGTTCTTC; CDR3: CARSFWSGENEQFF
J: TRBJ2-5; size: -; D: -; V: TRBV10-2; DNA: TGCGCCAGCAGTGATGAGCCTCAGGAGACCCAGTACTTC; CDR3: CASSDEPQETQYF
J: TRBJ1-1; size: -; D: -; V: TRBV19; DNA: TGTGCCAGTAGTATAGATCCTCTAACAGGGAATACTGAAGCTTTCTTT; CDR3: CASSIDPLTGNTEAFF
J: TRBJ1-2; size: -; D: -; V: TRBV28; DNA: TGTGCCAGCAGTTTCCGGTTCGTAGATGGCTACACCTTC; CDR3: CASSFRFVDGYTF
J: TRBJ2-1; size: -; D: -; V: TRBV2; DNA: TGTGCCAGCATGCATCCGAATGAGCAGTTCTTC; CDR3: CASMHPNEQFF
J: TRBJ2-5; size: few; D: -; V: TRBV29-1; DNA: TGCAGCGTTGAACGATTGGGGCTTTGGGGAACAGAGACCCAGTACTTC; CDR3: CSVERLGLWGTETQYF
J: TRBJ1-5; size: -; D: TRBD1; V: TRBV7-6; DNA: TGTGCCAGCAGCTTAGTCCCCGGGGCAGGGGGTCCTCAGCCCCAGCATTTT; CDR3: CASSLVPGAGGPQPQHF
J: TRBJ1-2; size: -; D: TRBD1; V: TRBV27; DNA: TGTGCCAGCAGTTTTCTTAGTGCCGCCAGGGGGTTTCAGGGCTATGGCTACACCTTC; CDR3: CASSFLSAARGFQGYGYTF
J: TRBJ2-5; size: -; D: TRBD1; V: TRBV9; DNA: TGTGCCAGCAGCGACCGGGACAGCCAAGAGACCCAGTACTTC; CDR3: CASSDRDSQETQYF
J: TRBJ1-2; size: -; D: -; V: TRBV15; DNA: TGTGCCACCAGCAGAGGGAGGGACTATGGCTACACCTTC; CDR3: CATSRGRDYGYTF
J: TRBJ2-7; size: -; D: TRBD1; V: TRBV27; DNA: TGTGCCAGCAGCCATCGCCGGGGCAGGGGGCCCCACGAGCAGTACTTC; CDR3: CASSHRRGRGPHEQYF
J: TRBJ1-1; size: -; D: -; V: TRBV6-1; DNA: TGTGCCAGCAGTGATAATAGAGGAGTTACTGAAGCTTTCTTT; CDR3: CASSDNRGVTEAFF
J: TRBJ1-5; size: -; D: -; V: TRBV28; DNA: TGTGCCAGCAGTGGGTACAGGTACAATCAGCCCCAGCATTTT; CDR3: CASSGYRYNQPQHF
J: TRBJ2-1; size: -; D: -; V: TRBV30; DNA: TGTGCCTGGAGTTTCAGAAACAATGAGCAGTTCTTC; CDR3: CAWSFRNNEQFF
J: TRBJ1-1; size: -; D: TRBD1; V: TRBV10-2; DNA: TGCGCCAGCAGCGGTGGACAGGGTGCTGAAGCTTTCTTT; CDR3: CASSGGQGAEAFF
J: TRBJ2-3; size: -; D: -; V: TRBV11-2; DNA: TGTGCCAGCAGCTTCCTCTCGGGGTTCACAGATACGCAGTATTTT; CDR3: CASSFLSGFTDTQYF
J: TRBJ1-5; size: -; D: -; V: TRBV28; DNA: TGTGCCAGCAGCCTCGGGGGGGCGGGTCAGCCCCAGCATTTT; CDR3: CASSLGGAGQPQHF
J: TRBJ2-7; size: once; D: -; V: TRBV7-2; DNA: TGTGCCAGCAGCTCGGGCGGCTTCGGGTTCGGCGAGCAGTACTTC; CDR3: CASSSGGFGFGEQYF
J: TRBJ1-5; size: -; D: TRBD1; V: TRBV7-9; DNA: TGTGCCAGCAGCTCTTACGGGACAGGGGGAATCAATCAGCCCCAGCATTTT; CDR3: CASSSYGTGGINQPQHF
J: TRBJ2-3; size: -; D: -; V: TRBV9; DNA: TGTGCCAGCAGCGTAGGGGGCAGGGTCACAGATACGCAGTATTTT; CDR3: CASSVGGRVTDTQYF
J: TRBJ1-4; size: -; D: -; V: TRBV6-1; DNA: TGTGCCAGCAGTGAAGAATGGGACATACGCGCAAAACTGTTTTTT; CDR3: CASSEEWDIRAKLFF
J: TRBJ1-5; size: -; D: -; V: TRBV10-2; DNA: TGCGCCAGCAGTGAAAGGGTTACCAATCAGCCCCAGCATTTT; CDR3: CASSERVTNQPQHF
J: TRBJ2-5; size: -; D: -; V: TRBV7-9; DNA: TGTGCCAGCAGCACCGACCAGGGTCCAGAGACCCAGTACTTC; CDR3: CASSTDQGPETQYF
J: TRBJ1-2; size: -; D: -; V: TRBV2; DNA: TGTGCCAGCAGTGAGACAGACAACTATGGCTACACCTTC; CDR3: CASSETDNYGYTF
J: TRBJ1-6; size: -; D: -; V: TRBV7-6; DNA: TGTGCCAGCAGCCCACCGGGTTCGAGCTCACCCCTCCACTTT; CDR3: CASSPPGSSSPLHF
J: TRBJ2-1; size: -; D: TRBD2; V: TRBV6-5; DNA: TGTGCCAGCAGTTACCCAACTAGCGGGAGGATGAATGAGCAGTTCTTC; CDR3: CASSYPTSGRMNEQFF